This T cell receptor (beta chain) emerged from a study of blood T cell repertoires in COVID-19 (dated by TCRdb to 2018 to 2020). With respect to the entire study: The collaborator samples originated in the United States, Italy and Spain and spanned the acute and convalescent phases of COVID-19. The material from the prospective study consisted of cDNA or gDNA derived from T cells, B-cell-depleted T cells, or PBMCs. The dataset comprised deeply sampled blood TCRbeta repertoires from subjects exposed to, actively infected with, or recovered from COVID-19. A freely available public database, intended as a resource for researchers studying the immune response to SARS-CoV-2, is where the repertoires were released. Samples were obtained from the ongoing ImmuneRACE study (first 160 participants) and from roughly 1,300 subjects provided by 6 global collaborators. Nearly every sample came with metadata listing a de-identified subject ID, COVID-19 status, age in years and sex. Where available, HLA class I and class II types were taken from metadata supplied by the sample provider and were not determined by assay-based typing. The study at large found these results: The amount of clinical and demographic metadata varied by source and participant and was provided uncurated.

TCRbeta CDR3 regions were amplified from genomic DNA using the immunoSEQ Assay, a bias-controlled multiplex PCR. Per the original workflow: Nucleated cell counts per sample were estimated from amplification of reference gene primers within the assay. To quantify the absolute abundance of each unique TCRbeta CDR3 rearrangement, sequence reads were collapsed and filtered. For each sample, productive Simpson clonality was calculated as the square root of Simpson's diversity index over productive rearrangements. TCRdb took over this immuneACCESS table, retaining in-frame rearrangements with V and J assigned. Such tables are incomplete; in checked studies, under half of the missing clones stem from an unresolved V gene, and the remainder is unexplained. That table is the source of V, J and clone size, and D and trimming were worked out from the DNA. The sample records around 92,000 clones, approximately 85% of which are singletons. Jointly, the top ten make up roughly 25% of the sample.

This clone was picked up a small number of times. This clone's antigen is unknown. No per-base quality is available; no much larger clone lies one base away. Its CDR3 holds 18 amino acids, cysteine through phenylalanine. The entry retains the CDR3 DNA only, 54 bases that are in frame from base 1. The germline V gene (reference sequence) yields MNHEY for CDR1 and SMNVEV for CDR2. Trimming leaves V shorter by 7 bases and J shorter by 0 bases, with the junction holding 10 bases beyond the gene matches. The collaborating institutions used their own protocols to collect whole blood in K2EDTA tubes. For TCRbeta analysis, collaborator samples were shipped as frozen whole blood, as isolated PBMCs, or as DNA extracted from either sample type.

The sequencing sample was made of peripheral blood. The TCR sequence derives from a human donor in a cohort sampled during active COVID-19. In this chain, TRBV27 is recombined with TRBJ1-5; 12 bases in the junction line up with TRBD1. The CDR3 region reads CASIIRDRGHYSNQPQHF. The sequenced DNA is TGTGCCAGCATTATCCGGGACAGGGGGCATTATAGCAATCAGCCCCAGCATTTT.